The rows below give T cell receptor beta chains drawn from one sample of a study of long-term antiretroviral therapy in people with HIV. Sequenced by immunoSEQ multiplex PCR; TCRdb stores in-frame clones only, minus some. The sample lists about 16,000 clones; 78% were seen once. This material consisted of unsorted PBMCs, taken more than 3.1 years after starting antiretroviral therapy. Every receptor here comes from a middle-aged woman with HIV. Both conserved end residues are part of each CDR3. A D gene is named only where the DNA matches it firmly. Clone size appears in some rows only: once, few, many, or a class for an expanded clone.

TRBV6-5	TRBJ1-1	NA	NA	CASSYSTPDSEAFF	TGTGCCAGCAGTTACTCAACACCCGACTCTGAAGCTTTCTTT
TRBV2	TRBJ1-5	NA	NA	CASRADGGESHF	TGTGCCAGCAGGGCAGACGGGGGGGAATCGCATTTT
TRBV10-3	TRBJ2-5	TRBD2	NA	CAISTSGDQETQYF	TGTGCCATCAGTACTAGCGGGGACCAAGAGACCCAGTACTTC
TRBV25-1	TRBJ1-3	NA	NA	CASSEWGTPVPGNTIYF	TGTGCCAGCAGTGAATGGGGGACACCCGTACCTGGAAACACCATATATTTT
TRBV5-1	TRBJ2-3	NA	NA	CASSLWGEDDTQYF	TGCGCCAGCAGCTTGTGGGGGGAGGACGATACGCAGTATTTT
TRBV7-9	TRBJ1-2	NA	few	CASSLAGADRYGYTF	TGTGCCAGCAGCTTAGCGGGAGCCGACCGCTATGGCTACACCTTC
TRBV4-3	TRBJ1-2	NA	few	CASSQGASLGYGYTF	TGCGCCAGCAGCCAAGGGGCGTCGTTGGGCTATGGCTACACCTTC
TRBV7-9	TRBJ2-1	NA	NA	CASSSRLAYNEQFF	TGTGCCAGCAGCTCTCGACTTGCCTACAATGAGCAGTTCTTC
TRBV18	TRBJ2-1	TRBD2	NA	CASSPLSGSGGYNEQFF	TGTGCCAGCTCACCGTTGTCGGGGAGCGGGGGATACAATGAGCAGTTCTTC
TRBV25-1	TRBJ1-2	NA	NA	CASSEDANYGYTF	TGTGCCAGCAGTGAAGATGCTAACTATGGCTACACCTTC
TRBV6-5	TRBJ1-2	NA	NA	CASSYSTGAPQYGYTF	TGTGCCAGCAGTTACTCCACCGGGGCGCCCCAATATGGCTACACCTTC
TRBV18	TRBJ1-1	NA	NA	CASSPENGGTEAFF	TGTGCCAGCTCACCAGAGAATGGGGGGACTGAAGCTTTCTTT
TRBV12-5	TRBJ1-3	NA	NA	CASLGAPGNTIYF	TGTGCTAGTTTGGGGGCGCCCGGAAACACCATATATTTT
TRBV18	TRBJ2-5	NA	NA	CASSLGRETQYF	TGTGCCAGCTCACTCGGCAGAGAGACCCAGTACTTC
TRBV7-2	TRBJ2-7	TRBD1	NA	CASSLWTGDYEQYF	TGTGCCAGCAGCTTATGGACAGGGGATTACGAGCAGTACTTC
TRBV5-6	TRBJ1-1	NA	NA	CASSSGAGGMGAEAFF	TGTGCCAGCAGCTCAGGAGCTGGCGGGATGGGGGCTGAAGCTTTCTTT
TRBV30	TRBJ1-4	NA	once	CAWAPQPNEKLFF	TGTGCCTGGGCCCCCCAGCCGAATGAAAAACTGTTTTTT
TRBV27	TRBJ1-2	NA	NA	CASSFNPPGGGYTF	TGTGCCAGCAGTTTTAACCCTCCGGGTGGAGGCTACACCTTC
TRBV7-9	TRBJ2-3	TRBD1	NA	CASKTAGTGGGTQYF	TGTGCCAGCAAGACCGCCGGGACAGGGGGTGGTACGCAGTATTTT
TRBV19	TRBJ2-2	TRBD1	few	CASSTGTGITGELFF	TGTGCCAGTAGTACCGGGACAGGGATTACCGGGGAGCTGTTTTTT